This T cell receptor (beta chain) was captured in a study of molecular identifiers for immune sequencing clone quantification. General study results and limits: Clonotypes topping 20 RNA copies carried over 99% of effector molecules but under 1% of naive ones. In cases of identical TCR molecules sharing a barcode, highly expanded clone sizes could be underestimated.

TCRdb re-analysed the PCR reads in MiXCR, keeping a single row per CDR3 protein. The repertoire consists of hundreds of thousands of distinct CDR3 sequences, with about 25% occurring once and the leading ten covering 0.6% to 0.9%. This clonotype was seen at least ten times. As yet, its antigen is unknown. As CD8+CD4-CCR7+CD45RA+ cells, naive CD8 T cells were sorted. The CDR3 is 14 amino acids. V dropped 4 bases and J dropped 2; count of bases not matched to a gene: 4. Germline CDR1 is MNHEY and CDR2 is SMNVEV (reference sequence). The source is a human donor in good health. Some libraries in this study had Jurkat cell RNA spiked in. The sequencing input was naive CD8+ T cells from blood, with Jurkat cell RNA spiked in. Subset here: FACS-sorted CD8+CD4-CCR7+CD45RA+ naive T cells. The V call is TRBV27, the J call TRBJ2-7; TRBD1 matches at 8 bases. The CDR3 reads CASSSGTGPYEQYF. The CDR3 DNA is TGTGCCAGCAGTTCCGGGACAGGCCCCTACGAGCAGTACTTC.